Following are 5 T cell receptor beta chains from one sample sequenced in a study of cytomegalovirus exposure and HLA in healthy donors. Primers for the PCR totalled 60 Vbeta and 13 Jbeta. The method was immunoSEQ multiplex PCR; TCRdb's version includes in-frame clones alone and lacks a portion of them. The sample has around 140,000 clones, 80% seen once. Sequencing was done on a sample of PBMCs. These receptors were collected from a man aged 35 to 55 in good health and CMV-seronegative.

This chain uses TRBV25-1 with TRBJ1-2; 7 bases line up with TRBD1. The J segment lost 2 bases and the V segment lost 5 bases, leaving 8 bases of the junction unmatched. This CDR3 is 15 amino acids long. Germline loops: CDR1 MGHDK, CDR2 SYGVNS. As DNA, the CDR3 is TGTGCCAGCAGTATCGAGGGACAGAGGAACTATGGCTACACCTTC. It is translated as CASSIEGQRNYGYTF.

CDR3 nucleotide sequence: TGTGCCAGCAGCGTAGCTACAGGGGGCTCCTATAATTCACCCCTCCACTTT. Its translation is CASSVATGGSYNSPLHF. This chain connects TRBV9 to TRBJ1-6; the match to TRBD1 covers 8 bases. Per germline, CDR1 SGDLS and CDR2 YYNGEE. Losses at the gene ends were 0 bases for V and 0 bases for J; bases not matched to a gene: 2. There are 17 residues in the CDR3.

The rearrangement uses TRBV5-4 and TRBJ2-2, with 12 bases identical to TRBD2. V trimming: 4 bases; J trimming: 6 bases; junction bases outside the gene matches: 7. This CDR3 spans 16 amino acids. CDR1 and CDR2 (germline): SGHNT, YYREEE (reference sequence). The CDR3 here is CASSRNRTSGAGELFF. In DNA, the CDR3 is TGTGCCAGCAGCCGGAACAGGACTAGCGGGGCCGGGGAGCTGTTTTTT.

In this sample, this clone turned up once. The V call is TRBV29-1, the J call TRBJ1-5; 8 bases fit TRBD1. The CDR3 is 13 amino acids. Germline V gives CDR1 SQVTM, CDR2 ANQGSEA. The trim removed 6 bases at V and 4 bases at J, leaving 5 bases unmatched. The DNA of the CDR3 is TGCAGCGTACAGGGGGGGAGAAATCAGCCCCAGCATTTT. Amino acids: CSVQGGRNQPQHF.

The V call is TRBV10-3, the J call TRBJ1-5; D not resolved. CDR1 is ENHRY and CDR2 is SYGVKD in the germline V gene. This CDR3 spans 15 amino acids. V gave up 0 bases and J gave up 0 bases, with 6 bases separating them. This CDR3 reads CAISESANSNQPQHF. The CDR3 nucleotides are TGTGCCATCAGTGAGTCAGCGAATAGCAATCAGCCCCAGCATTTT.